This T cell receptor (beta chain) was documented in a study of blood T cells in healthy people across ages. Study-wide points: With naive T cell percentage, TCR beta diversity showed a strong correlation.

Details on this clonotype: Its matching antigen is unknown.

Aged about 6 to 95, donors were systemically healthy Caucasians from Russia. Every sample had a minimum of 7 million PBMCs isolated. Trimming took 6 bases from V and 4 from J, leaving 15 bases between them. The CDR3 runs 14 residues. Germline assignment: CDR1 LGHNT and CDR2 FRNRAP. Then a second PCR, running about 6 to 12 cycles, was carried out with a sample-barcoded 5' primer and a J-beta primer mix. TCRdb analysed the 5' RACE reads with MiXCR anew, one entry per CDR3 protein. This sample has about 590,000 distinct CDR3 sequences; approximately 30% occur once, and the top ten carry 15% to 17%. This TCR was recovered from an elderly woman in good health. Sequencing input: blood. V is TRBV12-5 and J is TRBJ1-1; possibly TRBD1 for D (5 bases). In nucleotides, the CDR3 is TGTGCTAGTGGCCTCTCTGGGGGTAGCACTGAAGCTTTCTTT. It translates to CASGLSGGSTEAFF.